This T cell receptor (beta chain) was sequenced in a study of blood T cells in healthy people across ages. The authors ran a second PCR of 7 to 11 cycles using a sample-barcoded 5' primer and a J-beta primer mix. TCRdb independently ran MiXCR on the 5' RACE reads; one entry per CDR3 protein. Of 800,000 or so distinct CDR3 sequences in the sample, 55% to 65% were seen once. Only a few counts were recorded for this clonotype. CDR1 and CDR2 from the germline V gene are SGHTA and FQGNSA. The CDR3 totals 12 residues. The germline V and J ends were trimmed by 5 bases and 9 bases, with 13 bases remaining between them.

The V gene is TRBV7-2, the J gene TRBJ1-1; no clear D gene. This receptor was obtained from a man aged 25-45 years in good health. The sequenced material came from blood. CDR3 sequence reads: CASSRPGGKAFF. The CDR3 DNA sequence: TGTGCCAGCAGCCGTCCGGGAGGGAAAGCTTTCTTT. The whole variable domain, remainder taken from reference TRBV7-2 and TRBJ1-1, is GAGVSQSPSNKVTEKGKDVELRCDPISGHTALYWYRQSLGQGLEFLIYFQGNSAPDKSGLPSDRFSAERTGGSVSTLTIQRTQQEDSAVYLCASSRPGGKAFFGQGTRLTVV.